This T cell receptor (beta chain) appears in the sequencing data of a study of T cell changes during pregnancy in multiple sclerosis. Germline assignment: CDR1 SGHTS and CDR2 YDEGEE. The CDR3 is 15 amino acids. V was clipped by 3 bases and J by 5 bases; unmatched bases: 6. Assay: immunoSEQ multiplex PCR; the TCRdb copy retains only in-frame clones and omits some. The data contain approximately 100,000 clones, less than 95% of them singletons. The input for sequencing was peripheral blood, taken after pregnancy. The source is a female donor with multiple sclerosis, enrolled in a pregnancy study. The chain links TRBV5-8 to TRBJ2-1; 9 bases line up with TRBD1. DNA for the CDR3: TGTGCCAGCAGCTACGGACAGGGGCCCAACAATGAGCAGTTCTTC. This translates into CASSYGQGPNNEQFF.